Below, 32 T cell receptor beta chains from the same sample are listed, as sequenced in a study of Graves' ophthalmopathy and Graves' hyperthyroidism. TCR beta CDR3 amplification used RNA transcripts. HTBI-primed RT-PCR formed the first round, and a multiplex PCR formed the second. TCRdb passed the multiplex PCR reads through MiXCR, listing each CDR3 protein once. The sample has about 410,000 distinct CDR3 sequences; around 16% are singletons. Sample: peripheral blood. Source of these receptors: a woman younger than 35 with Graves' ophthalmopathy.

This clonotype came up many times. The rearrangement joins TRBV12-3 or TRBV12-4 to TRBJ2-5; 7 bases map to TRBD2. With 6 bases clipped from V and 5 bases from J, the junction kept 12 bases outside the gene matches. The CDR3 runs 15 residues. The CDR3, as DNA: TGTGCCAGCAGGGATGGGACTATCGAACTGGAGACCCAGTACTTC. Amino acids: CASRDGTIELETQYF.

Notes on this clonotype: At one of its ends the junction is not consistent with the germline gene, which may arise from a read error. This chain joins TRBV6-2 or TRBV6-3 and TRBJ1-1, with no clear D. Germline CDR1 and CDR2: MNHEY and SVGEGT. The CDR3 runs 12 residues. CDR3 protein: CASNYPGLEAFF. CDR3 bases: TGTGCCAGCAATTACCCTGGACTAGAAGCTTTCTTT.

This clonotype was counted many times. This chain joins TRBV9 and TRBJ1-1, with D unclear. The V end lost 1 base, the J end lost 0 bases, and 7 bases lay between the germline ends. The CDR3 extends over 14 amino acids. Germline CDR1 reads SGDLS; CDR2 reads YYNGEE. The CDR3 DNA reads TGTGCCAGCAGCGTACAGCCCATGAACACTGAAGCTTTCTTT. Protein product: CASSVQPMNTEAFF.

The chain employs TRBV6-1 and TRBJ2-7; no clear D. V was pared by 7 bases and J by 2 bases, with 18 bases between. The CDR3 consists of 15 residues. Germline assignment: CDR1 MNHNS and CDR2 SASEGT. The CDR3 DNA follows: TGTGCCAGCAATACTGCGGACCTACGGACCTACGAGCAGTACTTC. It yields the protein CASNTADLRTYEQYF.

V usage is TRBV14 and J usage is TRBJ2-2; the D gene is possibly TRBD2 (5 bases). Germline assignment: CDR1 SGHDN and CDR2 FVKESK. Trimming cost V 5 bases and J 4 bases, with 11 bases left between them. This CDR3 region has 14 residues. The CDR3 sequence is CASSTGIGTGELFF. The CDR3 DNA reads TGTGCCAGCAGCACCGGGATCGGCACCGGGGAGCTGTTTTTT.

In this sample, this clonotype turned up many times. The J gene is TRBJ1-5, the V gene TRBV20-1; D remains unclear. Germline loops: CDR1 DFQATT, CDR2 SNEGSKA (reference sequence). The V end was cut by 3 bases, the J end by 6 bases, with 18 bases between. The CDR3 is 15 residues long. The CDR3: CSASARRTALQPQHF. In DNA form, the CDR3 reads TGCAGTGCTAGTGCCAGGAGGACCGCGCTTCAGCCCCAGCATTTT.

This clonotype was observed many times. The genes are TRBV28 and TRBJ1-3, with D hard to call. The ends were cut back, 7 bases at V and 4 bases at J, with 20 bases in the middle. In germline, CDR1 is MDHEN, CDR2 SYDVKM. CDR3 length: 16 amino acids. This chain's CDR3 is CASKEQGLEQGNTIYF. In nucleotides, the CDR3 is TGTGCCAGCAAAGAGCAAGGGTTGGAACAGGGAAACACCATATATTTT. Full variable domain (rest looked up from reference TRBV28 and TRBJ1-3): DVKVTQSSRYLVKRTGEKVFLECVQDMDHENMFWYRQDPGLGLRLIYFSYDVKMKEKGDIPEGYSVSREKKERFSLILESASTNQTSMYLCASKEQGLEQGNTIYFGEGSWLTVV.

This clonotype appeared many times. The genes are TRBV28 and TRBJ2-2; D gene unclear. The CDR3 has 15 amino acids. The germline V gene has CDR1 MDHEN and CDR2 SYDVKM. V lost 7 bases and J 1 base, leaving 13 bases between the germline ends. CDR3: CASIPLRRNTGELFF. As DNA, the CDR3 is TGTGCCAGCATCCCCCTACGAAGGAACACCGGGGAGCTGTTTTTT.

The chain employs TRBV6-1 and TRBJ2-7; 10 bases map to TRBD2. The CDR3 is 15 residues long. Looked up from germline, CDR1 is MNHNS and CDR2 is SASEGT. Trimming took 6 bases from V and 3 from J; bases not matched to a gene: 8. The CDR3 spells CASSTGTSDIYEQYF. CDR3 DNA: TGTGCCAGCAGCACCGGGACTAGCGACATCTACGAGCAGTACTTC.

The V and J genes are TRBV4-1 and TRBJ2-7; no clear D. Germline CDR1 reads MGHRA; CDR2 reads YSYEKL. There are 14 residues in the CDR3. V gave up 2 bases and J gave up 6 bases, with 14 bases separating them. In DNA, the CDR3 is TGCGCCAGCAGCCAACCCTCGCCCCCCTCCGAGCAGTACTTC. As protein: CASSQPSPPSEQYF.

CDR3 loop: CASRKTGQEQYF. In DNA, the CDR3 is TGTGCCAGCAGAAAGACAGGGCAGGAGCAGTACTTC. The rearrangement joins TRBV6-1 to TRBJ2-7, with 7 bases matching TRBD1. Germline-derived CDR1 and CDR2 are MNHNS and SASEGT. V shed 6 bases and J 7 bases; nucleotides not matched to a gene: 6. CDR3 length: 12 residues.

This clonotype was seen ten or more times. This sequence joins TRBV6-5 and TRBJ1-2; 9 nucleotides line up with TRBD1. V lost 2 bases, J lost 6 bases, and 4 bases stayed unmatched. The CDR3 is made up of 14 amino acids. Germline V lookup: CDR1 MNHEY, CDR2 SVGAGI. The CDR3: CASSYTWTGDGYTF. The CDR3 DNA sequence: TGTGCCAGCAGTTACACCTGGACAGGGGATGGCTACACCTTC.

This clonotype was seen ten or more times. The CDR3 DNA reads TGTGCCAGCAGTCTACAGGGGGCTGGTCAGCCCCAGCATTTT. It translates to CASSLQGAGQPQHF. The V and J genes are TRBV28 and TRBJ1-5; 9 bases match TRBD1. The CDR3 runs 14 residues. The J segment lost 6 bases and the V segment lost 5 bases, leaving 5 bases of the junction unmatched. The germline V gene has CDR1 MDHEN and CDR2 SYDVKM. Filled out from reference TRBV28 and TRBJ1-5, the complete variable domain reads DVKVTQSSRYLVKRTGEKVFLECVQDMDHENMFWYRQDPGLGLRLIYFSYDVKMKEKGDIPEGYSVSREKKERFSLILESASTNQTSMYLCASSLQGAGQPQHFGDGTRLSIL.

This clonotype was seen ten or more times. This sequence joins TRBV3-1 and TRBJ2-7, with D hard to call. Germline values: CDR1 LGHDT, CDR2 YNNKEL (reference sequence). The CDR3 consists of 13 residues. The germline V and J ends were trimmed by 1 base and 6 bases, with 10 bases remaining between them. CDR3 sequence: CASSQVAAGEQYF. DNA of the CDR3: TGTGCCAGCAGCCAAGTGGCAGCCGGCGAGCAGTACTTC.

The table lists this clonotype with many counts. The chain combines TRBV7-2 with TRBJ2-7; the D gene is possibly TRBD2 (5 bases). From germline, CDR1 is SGHTA and CDR2 FQGNSA. The CDR3 consists of 13 residues. V was clipped by 5 bases and J by 1 base, with 9 bases between them. The DNA for the CDR3 is TGTGCCAGCAGCGCTAGCCGGTCCTACGAGCAGTACTTC. It codes for CASSASRSYEQYF.

The genes are TRBV28 and TRBJ1-1; D is ambiguous. Germline CDR1 and CDR2: MDHEN and SYDVKM. The V and J ends lost 7 bases and 0 bases respectively, with 9 bases between them. The CDR3 contains 13 residues. Here the CDR3 reads CASNSALNTEAFF. The CDR3 DNA reads as TGTGCCAGCAATTCGGCCCTGAACACTGAAGCTTTCTTT.

This clonotype occurred many times. V usage is TRBV29-1 and J usage is TRBJ2-3; 9 positions agree with TRBD1. The J segment lost 4 bases and the V segment lost 6 bases, leaving 11 bases of the junction unmatched. This CDR3 comprises 15 residues. The V gene's germline CDR1 is SQVTM and CDR2 ANQGSEA. The CDR3 DNA is TGCAGCGTCGCCCCCCGGGACAGGGTGGCAGATACGCAGTATTTT. Translating gives CSVAPRDRVADTQYF.

This clonotype was picked up many times. The rearrangement links TRBV13 to TRBJ2-5, with TRBD1 as a possible D gene (6 bases). Trimming shortened V by 3 bases and J by 4 bases, and 12 bases separated the two germline ends. This CDR3 contains 14 residues. The V gene's germline CDR1 is PRHDT and CDR2 FYEKMQ (reference sequence). CDR3 region: CASSFEGVGETQYF. In DNA form, the CDR3 reads TGTGCCAGCAGCTTCGAGGGGGTAGGAGAGACCCAGTACTTC.

At least ten counts were recorded for this clonotype. This chain joins TRBV20-1 and TRBJ1-1, with D possibly TRBD1 on 6 matching bases. The CDR3 is 13 residues long. The V gene lost 7 bases and the J gene lost 1 base, with 13 bases spanning the gap. CDR1 and CDR2 (germline): DFQATT, SNEGSKA (reference sequence). For the CDR3, the DNA is TGCAGTGGCGGGCAGGGGCCGAACACTGAAGCTTTCTTT. Translated, it gives CSGGQGPNTEAFF.

This clonotype was seen ten or more times. CDR3 loop: CATNPSGRHEQYF. The CDR3 coding sequence is TGTGCCACCAATCCTAGCGGGAGACACGAGCAGTACTTC. V and J are TRBV6-2 or TRBV6-3 and TRBJ2-7; 10 bases are a match to TRBD2. The CDR3 spans 13 residues. Germline assignment: CDR1 MNHEY and CDR2 SVGEGT. After removal of 10 bases from V and 5 bases from J, the junction contained 8 bases not matched to a gene.

This clonotype was counted at least ten times. At one end, the junction sequence differs from germline, possibly due to a read error. The chain recombines TRBV20-1 with TRBJ1-1, with D perhaps matching TRBD1 (6 bases). Germline V gene data show CDR1 as DFQATT and CDR2 as SNEGSKA (reference sequence). This CDR3 has 14 residues. CDR3 residues: CSASPRTGAYILLF. CDR3 bases: TGCAGTGCTTCGCCGCGGACGGGGGCCTACATTCTTCTCTTT.

The chain recombines TRBV29-1 with TRBJ1-1, with 9 bases identical to TRBD1. V gave up 5 bases and J gave up 3 bases; unmatched junction bases: 7. The CDR3 runs 14 residues. Germline values: CDR1 SQVTM, CDR2 ANQGSEA. This chain's CDR3 is CSVTTGGRDTEAFF. The DNA for the CDR3 is TGCAGCGTTACTACAGGGGGCAGGGACACTGAAGCTTTCTTT.

This clonotype was recorded many times. The chain couples TRBV28 to TRBJ1-1; the D is unclear. V lost 2 bases and J lost 1, with 8 bases in between. This CDR3 has 14 residues. Per germline, CDR1 MDHEN and CDR2 SYDVKM. In nucleotides, the CDR3 is TGTGCCAGCAGTTTAAGACTCCCGAACACTGAAGCTTTCTTT. This encodes CASSLRLPNTEAFF.

This clonotype came up many times. The rearrangement links TRBV7-3 to TRBJ1-2; D call uncertain. V shed 2 bases and J shed 6 bases, with 16 bases lying between them. Germline V gene data show CDR1 as SGHTA and CDR2 as FQGTGA. CDR3 length: 15 amino acids. The CDR3 is CASSLSGPLGDGYTF. The CDR3 bases are TGTGCCAGCAGCTTATCCGGGCCGCTGGGCGATGGCTACACCTTC.

This clonotype was picked up many times. The chain combines TRBV9 with TRBJ2-7; the match to TRBD2 covers 12 bases. The CDR3 is 16 amino acids. The V and J ends lost 3 bases and 3 bases, in that order; junction bases with no gene match: 7. Germline V CDR1 and CDR2: SGDLS, YYNGEE. CDR3 protein: CASSAAALAGGYEQYF. The CDR3 DNA sequence: TGTGCCAGCAGCGCCGCCGCACTAGCGGGAGGCTACGAGCAGTACTTC.

This clonotype has a count of ten or more. The J gene is TRBJ1-1, the V gene TRBV19; a weak D match, TRBD1 (5 bases). The V end lost 4 bases, the J end lost 3 bases, and 18 bases lay between the germline ends. The CDR3 has 16 amino acids. The germline gives CDR1 LNHDA, CDR2 SQIVND (reference sequence). The CDR3 is CASSTHPSRDYTEAFF. The CDR3 nucleotides are TGTGCCAGTAGTACCCATCCTTCCAGGGATTACACTGAAGCTTTCTTT.

This clonotype was detected ten times or more. CDR3: CASRGVLLDTEAFF. CDR3 nucleotide sequence: TGTGCCAGCCGGGGTGTCCTACTGGACACTGAAGCTTTCTTT. The J gene is TRBJ1-1, the V gene TRBV2; D is uncertain. In germline, CDR1 is SNHLY, CDR2 FYNNEI. CDR3 size: 14 residues. Trimming removed 8 bases at V and 3 bases at J, with 16 bases between.

This clonotype was observed at least ten times. This sequence joins TRBV12-3 or TRBV12-4 and TRBJ2-7; D is unresolved. The CDR3 runs to 12 residues. V was shortened by 3 bases and J by 9 bases, with 12 bases between the two germline ends. The CDR3 DNA follows: TGTGCCAGCAGTTTGCCGCGAGTTGGGCAGTACTTC. It encodes CASSLPRVGQYF.

This clonotype was recorded many times. This rearrangement joins TRBV29-1 to TRBJ2-7; 7 bases line up with TRBD1. Per the germline V gene, CDR1 is SQVTM and CDR2 is ANQGSEA. This CDR3 spans 15 amino acids. V was clipped by 4 bases and J by 2 bases; unmatched bases: 11. This CDR3 reads CSVGGHRDRAYEQYF. In DNA form, the CDR3 reads TGCAGCGTTGGTGGACACCGGGACAGAGCCTACGAGCAGTACTTC.

There are many counts of this clonotype. The V call is TRBV20-1, the J call TRBJ1-6; possibly TRBD1 for D (5 bases). V gave up 6 bases and J gave up 7 bases, with 16 bases separating them. CDR1 DFQATT and CDR2 SNEGSKA come from the germline V gene (reference sequence). This CDR3 region has 14 residues. This chain's CDR3 is CSAVGGLQNSPLHF. As DNA, the CDR3 is TGCAGTGCAGTGGGGGGGTTACAGAATTCACCCCTCCACTTT.

This clonotype was detected many times. The chain carries TRBV28 and TRBJ2-7, with D tentatively TRBD2 (6 bases). Germline CDR1 MDHEN, CDR2 SYDVKM. The CDR3 runs 14 residues. V was cut by 11 bases and J by 2 bases, with 19 bases left in between. CDR3 in DNA: TGTGCCTCACAAGATAGCGGCAGTGCCTACGAGCAGTACTTC. Translation gives CASQDSGSAYEQYF. Based on the CDR3 plus reference TRBV28 and TRBJ2-7, the full variable domain is DVKVTQSSRYLVKRTGEKVFLECVQDMDHENMFWYRQDPGLGLRLIYFSYDVKMKEKGDIPEGYSVSREKKERFSLILESASTNQTSMYLCASQDSGSAYEQYFGPGTRLTVT.

This clonotype was detected once. J is TRBJ2-5 and V is TRBV7-2; D may be TRBD1 (6 bases). Trimming left V 3 bases short and J 11 bases short, with 19 bases between. Looked up from germline, CDR1 is SGHTA and CDR2 is FQGNSA. There are 14 residues in the CDR3. The CDR3 sequence is CASSFRGTPEGQYF. CDR3 coding DNA: TGTGCCAGCAGCTTCAGGGGCACTCCCGAGGGGCAGTACTTC.